This T cell receptor (beta chain) was recorded in a study of follicular helper T cells after annual influenza vaccination. Time point indicated: 2014-2015 season, pre-vaccination. Sorted blood CD4 subsets were sequenced before and after adults received seasonal inactivated influenza vaccine. Some clones are missing from TCRdb's copy, which holds only in-frame ones; the method was immunoSEQ multiplex PCR. There are some 30,000 clones in the sample; 70% to 90% occur only once, and approximately 1.3% lies in the top ten. The receptor was isolated from an adult who received the influenza vaccine. The sequencing used CXCR5+ CD38- circulating T follicular helper cells from blood, collected on the day of influenza vaccination. Subset of the sample: circulating Tfh, non-naive CD4+CXCR5+PD-1+ (ICOS+CD38+ or ICOS-CD38-).

The CDR3 sequence is CASTPGGGRAMETQYF. As DNA, the CDR3 is TGTGCCAGCACCCCTGGGGGCGGGAGGGCCATGGAGACCCAGTACTTC. This sequence joins TRBV5-4 and TRBJ2-5, with 9 bases lining up with TRBD2. Germline V gives CDR1 SGHNT, CDR2 YYREEE (reference sequence). This CDR3 comprises 16 residues. After removal of 6 bases from V and 5 bases from J, the junction contained 14 bases not matched to a gene.